These 7 T cell receptor beta chains share one sample of origin, sequenced in a study of CD8 T cells in Susac syndrome. When the RNA was reverse transcribed, random hexamers were used with an input of roughly 0.5 to 1 ug. TCRdb itself ran the immunoSEQ multiplex PCR reads through MiXCR, one entry per CDR3 protein. Of 100,000 to 150,000 distinct CDR3 sequences in the sample, about 94% were seen once. Sequenced material: CD4+ T cells from PBMCs. These receptors all stem from a human donor in good health.

This chain links TRBV6-2 or TRBV6-3 with TRBJ2-7; D not certain. Per the germline V gene, CDR1 is MNHEY and CDR2 is SVGEGT. The CDR3 runs to 12 residues. Trimming removed 5 bases at V and 4 bases at J, with 9 bases between. CDR3: CASSEHGYEQYF. CDR3 in DNA: TGTGCCAGCAGTGAGCATGGGTACGAGCAGTACTTC.

The rearrangement uses TRBV5-4 and TRBJ1-5, with D possibly matching TRBD1 (6 bases). Trimming pared 1 base from V and 4 bases from J, leaving 18 bases between. CDR3 length: 17 amino acids. The germline V gene has CDR1 SGHNT and CDR2 YYREEE (reference sequence). The CDR3 nucleotides are TGTGCCAGCAGCTTGTGGGGGGCAAGCAGGGGTAATCAGCCCCAGCATTTT. Translated, it gives CASSLWGASRGNQPQHF.

V gene TRBV27 combines with J gene TRBJ2-1, with a weak D call TRBD2 (6 bases). The germline V and J ends were trimmed by 5 bases and 9 bases, with 8 bases remaining between them. Germline CDR1 and CDR2: MNHEY and SMNVEV (reference sequence). There are 11 residues in the CDR3. The CDR3 nucleotides are TGTGCCAGCAGTATGGGAGGTGAGCAGTTCTTC. Encoded protein: CASSMGGEQFF.

The genes are TRBV29-1 and TRBJ1-1; D is undetermined. CDR1 is SQVTM, CDR2 ANQGSEA, per germline. The CDR3 is made up of 11 amino acids. V was trimmed by 5 bases and J by 0 bases, leaving 4 bases between them. The CDR3 spells CSVRLNTEAFF. DNA for the CDR3: TGCAGCGTTCGGTTGAACACTGAAGCTTTCTTT.

The chain recombines TRBV23-1 with TRBJ2-7, with unresolved D. TRBV23-1 is an ORF; its function is uncertain. V lost 3 bases and J 7 bases, leaving 22 bases between the germline ends. CDR3 length: 16 residues. Here the CDR3 reads CASSQTQSGPPKEQYF. CDR3 coding DNA: TGCGCCAGCAGTCAGACCCAGTCAGGCCCTCCTAAGGAGCAGTACTTC.

The V call is TRBV20-1, the J call TRBJ2-7; tentatively, D is TRBD1 (5 bases). The germline V gene has CDR1 DFQATT and CDR2 SNEGSKA (reference sequence). Between the trimmed V and J ends, which lost 6 bases and 1 base, there was a span of 10 bases. There are 12 residues in the CDR3. The CDR3, as DNA: TGCAGTGCGACGGACAAATCCTACGAGCAGTACTTC. This codes for CSATDKSYEQYF.

Comments on this clonotype: Sequence at one end of the junction differs from germline and may be a read error. The chain couples TRBV11-2 to TRBJ1-1; 7 bases match TRBD1. Germline V lookup: CDR1 SGHAT, CDR2 FQNNGV. This CDR3 has 11 amino acids. The CDR3 protein is CASSLRDRAGF. The CDR3 DNA sequence: TGTGCCAGCAGCTTAAGGGACAGAGCCGGTTTT.